Given below is one T cell receptor (beta chain) in context. Other nucleotide sequences in the sample specify the same CDR3. Germline V gene sequence: CDR1 SQVTM, CDR2 ANQGSEA. V was shortened by 2 bases and J by 2 bases, with 10 bases between the two germline ends. There are 13 residues in the CDR3. This record comes from a study of shared clonotypes between healthy human individuals. The protocol was immunoSEQ multiplex PCR, while the TCRdb copy is restricted to in-frame clones and leaves out a portion. The repertoire includes around 1.9 million clones, just over 90% of them detected once, and under 2% sits in the top ten. Naive CD8 cells comprised CD45RO-negative, CCR7-positively selected cells, excluding terminally differentiated effector memory CD45RA+ cells.

This sequence joins TRBV29-1 and TRBJ2-7; D not certain. The sequenced material came from naive CD8+ T cells from PBMCs. The receptor's source is a man aged 18 to 30 in good health. Some clones in this sample may be carry-over from other donors' samples. In nucleotides, the CDR3 is TGCAGCGTTGAACTCGGAACACCCTACGAGCAGTACTTC. Its protein product is CSVELGTPYEQYF.